Listed below are T cell receptor beta chains from one sample, sequenced in a study of blood T cell repertoires in COVID-19. The method was immunoSEQ multiplex PCR; TCRdb's version includes in-frame clones alone and lacks a portion of them. Altogether about 330,000 clones are present, approximately 85% being singletons, with the ten largest covering around 7.2%. The sequenced sample was peripheral blood. All receptors derive from a human donor in a cohort sampled during active COVID-19. Both conserved end residues are part of each CDR3. The D gene is left open where the match is weak. Not all rows give a size; the values are once, few, many and, for expanded clones, a class.

cdr3_aa cdr3_nt j_call v_call clone_size d_call
CASSPRETQYF TGTGCCAGCAGCCCCCGGGAGACCCAGTACTTC TRBJ2-5 TRBV2 NA NA
CASSLLRGRDTEAFF TGCGCCAGCAGCTTGTTAAGGGGGAGGGACACTGAAGCTTTCTTT TRBJ1-1 TRBV5-1 NA NA
CASSPWHRSSGNTIYF TGTGCCAGCTCACCATGGCACCGAAGCTCTGGAAACACCATATATTTT TRBJ1-3 TRBV18 NA NA
CASSGDRYGYTF TGTGCCAGTAGTGGGGACAGGTATGGCTACACCTTC TRBJ1-2 TRBV19 few TRBD1
CASSLQGFGYTF TGTGCCAGCAGCCTTCAGGGTTTTGGCTACACCTTC TRBJ1-2 TRBV14 NA NA
CAIGTSGNTIYF TGTGCCATCGGGACATCTGGAAACACCATATATTTT TRBJ1-3 TRBV10-3 NA NA
CASSTQEGVMNTEAFF TGTGCCAGCTCGACACAGGAAGGCGTTATGAACACTGAAGCTTTCTTT TRBJ1-1 TRBV18 NA NA
CASSSGGASYNEQFF TGTGCCAGCAGTTCCGGCGGGGCCTCCTACAATGAGCAGTTCTTC TRBJ2-1 TRBV6-2/TRBV6-3 NA NA
CASRNTEAFF TGTGCCAGCCGGAACACTGAAGCTTTCTTT TRBJ1-1 TRBV28 NA NA
CASSHLAGENNEQFF TGCGCCAGCAGTCACCTAGCGGGGGAGAACAATGAGCAGTTCTTC TRBJ2-1 TRBV23-1 NA TRBD2
CAGRDRGLYGYTF TGTGCCGGCAGAGACAGGGGGCTTTATGGCTACACCTTC TRBJ1-2 TRBV6-5 NA TRBD1
CAIPLHSREANEKLFF TGTGCCATCCCACTCCACTCGAGGGAGGCTAATGAAAAACTGTTTTTT TRBJ1-4 TRBV10-3 NA NA
CAWSVEGQRYTF TGTGCCTGGAGTGTGGAGGGACAGCGCTACACCTTC TRBJ1-2 TRBV30 NA TRBD1
CASWDRLYNSPLHF TGTGCCAGTTGGGACAGGCTGTATAATTCACCCCTCCACTTT TRBJ1-6 TRBV19 NA TRBD1
CASGLGRAETQYF TGTGCTAGTGGTTTGGGCCGAGCGGAGACCCAGTACTTC TRBJ2-5 TRBV12-5 NA NA
CASGLAGLVGVEFF TGTGCTAGTGGTTTAGCGGGCCTGGTAGGCGTGGAGTTCTTC TRBJ2-1 TRBV12-5 NA NA
CASSQAGTGGTAFF TGCGCCAGCAGCCAAGCGGGGACAGGGGGTACAGCTTTCTTT TRBJ1-1 TRBV4-1 NA TRBD1
CASSVDRGNEQFF TGTGCCAGCAGCGTAGACAGGGGGAATGAGCAGTTCTTC TRBJ2-1 TRBV9 NA TRBD1
CASGPTGKTSGATGELFF TGTGCTAGTGGCCCGACAGGGAAGACTAGCGGGGCCACCGGGGAGCTGTTTTTT TRBJ2-2 TRBV12-5 NA TRBD2
CASSWPRDRDSPLHF TGTGCCAGCAGCTGGCCCCGGGACAGAGATTCACCCCTCCACTTT TRBJ1-6 TRBV5-5 NA TRBD1
CASSWGQIYGYTF TGTGCCAGCAGCTGGGGACAGATCTATGGCTACACCTTC TRBJ1-2 TRBV5-8 NA TRBD1
CSVGQGRNTDTQYF TGCAGCGTGGGACAGGGCAGAAACACAGATACGCAGTATTTT TRBJ2-3 TRBV29-1 NA TRBD1
CAWELGQSYTEAFF TGTGCCTGGGAACTGGGACAGTCGTACACTGAAGCTTTCTTT TRBJ1-1 TRBV30 NA TRBD1
CASRGTAKKGEKLFF TGTGCCAGCCGCGGGACAGCGAAAAAGGGGGAAAAACTGTTTTTT TRBJ1-4 TRBV2 NA TRBD1
CASSPMGLGETQYF TGTGCCAGCAGCCCAATGGGACTAGGAGAGACCCAGTACTTC TRBJ2-5 TRBV7-3 NA TRBD2
CASSQAGRGSNQPQHF TGTGCCAGCAGCCAAGCCGGGAGGGGAAGCAATCAGCCCCAGCATTTT TRBJ1-5 TRBV3-1/TRBV3-2 NA NA
CASSYFGVTYEQYF TGTGCCAGCAGTTACTTCGGGGTCACCTACGAGCAGTACTTC TRBJ2-7 TRBV6-5 NA NA
CASSPRDREREKLFF TGTGCCAGCAGCCCTAGGGACAGGGAACGCGAAAAACTGTTTTTT TRBJ1-4 TRBV9 NA TRBD1
CASSLGGANYTF TGTGCCAGCAGCTTAGGTGGGGCTAACTACACCTTC TRBJ1-2 TRBV7-9 NA NA
CATSDLQGGTSTDTQYF TGTGCCACCAGTGATTTGCAAGGAGGTACCAGCACAGATACGCAGTATTTT TRBJ2-3 TRBV24-1 NA NA
CASSLSRALNTEAFF TGTGCCAGCAGCTTAAGCAGGGCACTGAACACTGAAGCTTTCTTT TRBJ1-1 TRBV7-8 NA NA
CASSTGLLKRTGELFF TGCGCCAGCAGCACGGGACTCCTTAAACGCACCGGGGAGCTGTTTTTT TRBJ2-2 TRBV5-1 once NA
CSARGSLDTEAFF TGCAGCGCGCGAGGTTCTTTAGACACTGAAGCTTTCTTT TRBJ1-1 TRBV29-1 NA NA
CASSLGEAGELFF TGTGCCAGCAGCTTAGGAGAGGCCGGGGAGCTGTTTTTT TRBJ2-2 TRBV11-3 NA NA
CASSSNPLGQRNTGELFF TGCGCCAGCAGCTCAAACCCTCTGGGACAGCGGAACACCGGGGAGCTGTTTTTT TRBJ2-2 TRBV5-1 NA TRBD1
CASTETGVTDTQYF TGTGCCAGTACCGAGACAGGGGTCACAGATACGCAGTATTTT TRBJ2-3 TRBV19 NA TRBD1
CASSITTGVGEKLFF TGTGCCAGCAGCATAACGACAGGAGTCGGTGAAAAACTGTTTTTT TRBJ1-4 TRBV13 NA NA
CASSLGPGTGSGTGELFF TGCGCCAGCAGCTTGGGTCCCGGGACAGGTTCGGGAACCGGGGAGCTGTTTTTT TRBJ2-2 TRBV5-1 NA TRBD1
CASSYSDRGPYEQYF TGTGCCAGCAGTTACTCGGACAGGGGCCCCTACGAGCAGTACTTC TRBJ2-7 TRBV6-5 NA TRBD1
CASSRAGEQFF TGTGCCAGCAGCCGCGCAGGTGAGCAGTTCTTC TRBJ2-1 TRBV11-3 NA NA
CASSVRLGGGADEQYF TGTGCCAGCAGCGTTAGGCTTGGCGGGGGGGCGGACGAGCAGTACTTC TRBJ2-7 TRBV13 NA TRBD2
CASSSSGAPEQFF TGCGCCAGCAGCTCCTCCGGTGCCCCAGAGCAGTTCTTC TRBJ2-1 TRBV5-1 NA NA
CSVVVGDYGYTF TGCAGCGTTGTAGTAGGGGACTATGGCTACACCTTC TRBJ1-2 TRBV29-1 NA NA
CASSVVSGGYRGNTIYF TGCGCCAGCAGTGTGGTTTCGGGGGGGTACCGCGGAAACACCATATATTTT TRBJ1-3 TRBV5-1 NA NA
CASSLFPAGDQETQYF TGTGCCAGCAGTTTATTCCCAGCGGGGGACCAAGAGACCCAGTACTTC TRBJ2-5 TRBV27 NA TRBD2
CASSYSRTSPEQFF TGTGCCAGCAGCTACTCGAGGACTAGCCCTGAGCAGTTCTTC TRBJ2-1 TRBV11-3 NA TRBD2
CASSLMVTLNTGELFF TGTGCCAGCAGCTTAATGGTGACATTGAACACCGGGGAGCTGTTTTTT TRBJ2-2 TRBV7-3 NA NA
CSVGHRAERGTGELFF TGCAGCGTCGGACACAGGGCCGAAAGGGGTACCGGGGAGCTGTTTTTT TRBJ2-2 TRBV29-1 once NA
CASRPGLNYNSPLHF TGTGCCAGCAGGCCTGGACTGAACTATAATTCACCCCTCCACTTT TRBJ1-6 TRBV2 few NA
CASSRRTGELFF TGTGCCAGCAGTCGCAGAACCGGGGAGCTGTTTTTT TRBJ2-2 TRBV7-9 once NA
CASSASGGAGDTQYF TGTGCCAGCAGTGCTAGCGGGGGGGCCGGGGATACGCAGTATTTT TRBJ2-3 TRBV6-4 few TRBD2
CASSLDRGSEPQHF TGTGCCAGCAGTTTGGACAGGGGTAGTGAGCCCCAGCATTTT TRBJ1-5 TRBV2 few TRBD1
CASSKTRGATWRELFF TGTGCCAGCAGCAAGACTAGGGGAGCGACATGGCGGGAGCTGTTTTTT TRBJ2-2 TRBV5-6 NA NA